The entry below describes one T cell receptor (beta chain). Its antigen is as yet unknown. Splitting of CD4+ cells produced CD45RA+ naive and CD45RA-negative memory subsets. The sample comes from a study of shared clonotypes between healthy human individuals. Background on the study: The plates for each donor numbered three CD4 naive, three CD4 memory, two CD8 naive and one CD8 memory. Study-wide results and caveats: Larger richness was generally estimated for naive than memory subsets.

Assay used: immunoSEQ multiplex PCR; TCRdb lists only in-frame clones, some missing. The sample holds some 1,100,000 clones, around three quarters seen once. With V trimmed by 5 bases and J by 2 bases, 4 bases remained unmatched. The CDR3 loop spans 14 amino acids. Germline lookup yields CDR1 MNHNS and CDR2 SASEGT. The source material was memory CD4+ T cells from PBMCs. Described subset: CD45RA-negative fraction. The rearrangement links TRBV6-1 to TRBJ1-2, with 8 bases that match TRBD1. The receptor's source is a man aged 18 to 35 in good health. Some clones in this sample may be carry-over from other donors' samples. The CDR3 DNA follows: TGTGCCAGCAGTACGGACAGGGCAAACTATGGCTACACCTTC. It is translated as CASSTDRANYGYTF.